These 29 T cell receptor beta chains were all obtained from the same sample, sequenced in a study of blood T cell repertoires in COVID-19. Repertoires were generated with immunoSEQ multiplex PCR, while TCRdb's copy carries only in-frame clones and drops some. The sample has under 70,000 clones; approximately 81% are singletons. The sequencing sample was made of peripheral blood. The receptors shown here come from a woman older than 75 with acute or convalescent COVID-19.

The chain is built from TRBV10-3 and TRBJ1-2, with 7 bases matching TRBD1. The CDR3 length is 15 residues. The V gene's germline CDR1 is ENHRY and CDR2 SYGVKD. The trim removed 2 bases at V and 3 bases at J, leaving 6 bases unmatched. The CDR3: CAISEGQVSHYGYTF. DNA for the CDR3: TGTGCCATCAGTGAGGGACAGGTGTCCCACTATGGCTACACCTTC.

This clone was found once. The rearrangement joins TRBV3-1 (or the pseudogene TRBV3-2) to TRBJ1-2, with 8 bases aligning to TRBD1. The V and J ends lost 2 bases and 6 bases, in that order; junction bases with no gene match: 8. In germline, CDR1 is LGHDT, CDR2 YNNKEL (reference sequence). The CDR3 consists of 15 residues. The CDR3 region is CASSQKTGVRNGYTF. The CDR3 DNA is TGTGCCAGCAGCCAAAAGACAGGGGTCCGCAATGGCTACACCTTC.

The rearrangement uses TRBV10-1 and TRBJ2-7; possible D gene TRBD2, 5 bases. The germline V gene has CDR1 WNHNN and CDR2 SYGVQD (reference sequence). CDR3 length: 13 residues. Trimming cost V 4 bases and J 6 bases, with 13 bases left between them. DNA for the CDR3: TGCGCCAGCAGTGGCCTGGGCGGGTCCGAGCAGTACTTC. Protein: CASSGLGGSEQYF.

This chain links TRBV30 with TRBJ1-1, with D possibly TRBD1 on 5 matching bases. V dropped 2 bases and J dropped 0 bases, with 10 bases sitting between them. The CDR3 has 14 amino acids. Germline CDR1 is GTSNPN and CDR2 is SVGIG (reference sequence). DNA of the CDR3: TGTGCCTGGAGTAAAGGACAAGTGAACACTGAAGCTTTCTTT. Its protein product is CAWSKGQVNTEAFF. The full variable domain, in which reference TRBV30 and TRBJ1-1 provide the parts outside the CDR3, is SQTIHQWPATLVQPVGSPLSLECTVEGTSNPNLYWYRQAAGRGLQLLFYSVGIGQISSEVPQNLSASRPQDRQFILSSKKLLLSDSGFYLCAWSKGQVNTEAFFGQGTRLTVV.

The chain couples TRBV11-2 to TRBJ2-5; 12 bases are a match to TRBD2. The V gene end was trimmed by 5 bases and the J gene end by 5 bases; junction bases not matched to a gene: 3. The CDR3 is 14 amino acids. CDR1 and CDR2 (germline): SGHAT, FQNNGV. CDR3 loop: CASSLTSGGETQYF. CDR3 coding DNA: TGTGCCAGCAGCCTGACTAGCGGGGGTGAGACCCAGTACTTC.

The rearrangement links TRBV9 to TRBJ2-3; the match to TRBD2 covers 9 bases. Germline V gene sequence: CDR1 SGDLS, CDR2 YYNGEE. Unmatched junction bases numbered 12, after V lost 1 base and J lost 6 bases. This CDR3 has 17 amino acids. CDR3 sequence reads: CASSVRSGGSFGDTQYF. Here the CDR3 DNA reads TGTGCCAGCAGCGTAAGAAGCGGGGGGTCATTCGGGGATACGCAGTATTTT.

The CDR3 here is CASSIGQGINQPQHF. The CDR3 coding sequence is TGTGCCAGTAGTATAGGACAGGGAATAAATCAGCCCCAGCATTTT. This chain uses TRBV19 with TRBJ1-5; 7 nucleotides match TRBD1. Germline assignment: CDR1 LNHDA and CDR2 SQIVND (reference sequence). The CDR3 has 15 amino acids. Losses at the gene ends were 1 base for V and 4 bases for J; bases not matched to a gene: 4.

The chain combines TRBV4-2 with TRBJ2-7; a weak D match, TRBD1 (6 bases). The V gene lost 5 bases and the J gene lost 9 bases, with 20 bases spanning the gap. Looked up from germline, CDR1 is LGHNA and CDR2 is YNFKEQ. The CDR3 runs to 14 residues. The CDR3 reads CASSARDTGGGQYF. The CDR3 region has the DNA TGTGCCAGCAGCGCCCGGGACACCGGAGGCGGGCAGTACTTC.

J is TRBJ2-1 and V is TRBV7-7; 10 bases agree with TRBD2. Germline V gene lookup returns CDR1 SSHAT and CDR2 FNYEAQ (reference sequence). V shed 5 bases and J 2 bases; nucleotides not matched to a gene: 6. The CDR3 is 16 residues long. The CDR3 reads CASSQIAGGTYNEQFF. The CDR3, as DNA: TGTGCCAGCAGCCAAATAGCGGGGGGCACCTACAATGAGCAGTTCTTC.

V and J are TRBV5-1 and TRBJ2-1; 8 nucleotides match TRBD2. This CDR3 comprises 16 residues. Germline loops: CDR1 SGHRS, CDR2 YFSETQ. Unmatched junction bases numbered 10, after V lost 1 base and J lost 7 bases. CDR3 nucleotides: TGCGCCAGCAGCTTGTCCGGGACTAGTGGTAATAATGAGCAGTTCTTC. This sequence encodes CASSLSGTSGNNEQFF.

The CDR3 is CASSSGTVAPPLHF. CDR3 coding DNA: TGTGCCAGCAGCTCGGGGACAGTAGCCCCACCCCTCCACTTT. The V call is TRBV6-1, the J call TRBJ1-6, with 7 bases fitting TRBD1. This CDR3 comprises 14 residues. Germline V lookup: CDR1 MNHNS, CDR2 SASEGT. Trimming took 6 bases from V and 11 from J; bases not matched to a gene: 10.

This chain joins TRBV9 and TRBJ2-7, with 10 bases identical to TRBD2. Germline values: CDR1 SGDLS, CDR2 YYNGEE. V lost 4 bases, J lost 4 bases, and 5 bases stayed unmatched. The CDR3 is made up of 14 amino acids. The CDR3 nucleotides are TGTGCCAGCAGCCTGAGCGGGGGGGAGTACGAGCAGTACTTC. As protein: CASSLSGGEYEQYF.

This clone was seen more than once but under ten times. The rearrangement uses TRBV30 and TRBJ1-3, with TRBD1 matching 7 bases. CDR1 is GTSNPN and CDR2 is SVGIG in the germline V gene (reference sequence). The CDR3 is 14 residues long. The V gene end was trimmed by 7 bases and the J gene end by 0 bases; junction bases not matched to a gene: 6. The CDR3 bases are TGTGCCTTATCGGACAGGCGCTCTGGAAACACCATATATTTT. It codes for CALSDRRSGNTIYF.

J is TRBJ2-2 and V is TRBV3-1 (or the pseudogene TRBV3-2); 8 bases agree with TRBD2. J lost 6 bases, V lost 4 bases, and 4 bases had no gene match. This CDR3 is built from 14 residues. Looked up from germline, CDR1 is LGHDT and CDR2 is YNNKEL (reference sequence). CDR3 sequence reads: CASSPPLAAGELFF. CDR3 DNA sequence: TGTGCCAGCAGCCCCCCACTAGCGGCCGGGGAGCTGTTTTTT.

The CDR3 bases are TGTGCCAGCAGCCAATTAGGACAGGGGCCCTATGGCTACACCTTC. Translation: CASSQLGQGPYGYTF. The chain is built from TRBV3-1 (or the pseudogene TRBV3-2) and TRBJ1-2, with TRBD1 identical over 9 bases. J gave up 4 bases and V 2 bases, and 5 bases lay outside the gene matches. The CDR3 has 15 amino acids. Germline V lookup: CDR1 LGHDT, CDR2 YNNKEL (reference sequence).

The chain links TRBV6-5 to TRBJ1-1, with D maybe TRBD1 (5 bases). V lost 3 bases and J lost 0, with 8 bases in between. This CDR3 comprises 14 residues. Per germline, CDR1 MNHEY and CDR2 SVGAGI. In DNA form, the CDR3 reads TGTGCCAGCAGTTATGGGGGGGTGAACACTGAAGCTTTCTTT. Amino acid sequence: CASSYGGVNTEAFF.

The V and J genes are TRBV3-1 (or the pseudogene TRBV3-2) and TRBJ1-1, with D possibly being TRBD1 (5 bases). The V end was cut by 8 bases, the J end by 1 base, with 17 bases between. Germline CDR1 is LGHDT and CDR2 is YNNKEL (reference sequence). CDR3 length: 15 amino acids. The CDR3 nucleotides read TGTGCCAGCGGGGGGGGGAATGGTTGGAACACTGAAGCTTTCTTT. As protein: CASGGGNGWNTEAFF.

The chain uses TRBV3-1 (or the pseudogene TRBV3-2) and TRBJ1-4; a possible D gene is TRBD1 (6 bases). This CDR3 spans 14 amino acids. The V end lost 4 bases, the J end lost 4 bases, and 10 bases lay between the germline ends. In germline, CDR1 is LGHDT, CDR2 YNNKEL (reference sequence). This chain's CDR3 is CASSPGQFNEKLFF. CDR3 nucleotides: TGTGCCAGCAGCCCCGGACAGTTTAATGAAAAACTGTTTTTT.

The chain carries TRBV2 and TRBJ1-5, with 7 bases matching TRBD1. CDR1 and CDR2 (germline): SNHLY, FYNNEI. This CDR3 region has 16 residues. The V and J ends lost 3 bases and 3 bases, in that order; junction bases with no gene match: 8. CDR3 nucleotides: TGTGCCAGCAGTGAGACAGGGCGGGGAACCAATCAGCCCCAGCATTTT. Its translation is CASSETGRGTNQPQHF.

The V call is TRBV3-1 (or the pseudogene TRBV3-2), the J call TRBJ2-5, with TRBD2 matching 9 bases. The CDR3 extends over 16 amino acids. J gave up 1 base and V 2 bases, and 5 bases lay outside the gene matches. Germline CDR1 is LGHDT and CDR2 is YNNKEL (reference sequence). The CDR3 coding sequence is TGTGCCAGCAGCCAAATCCAGCGGGGGGCCCAAGAGACCCAGTACTTC. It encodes CASSQIQRGAQETQYF.

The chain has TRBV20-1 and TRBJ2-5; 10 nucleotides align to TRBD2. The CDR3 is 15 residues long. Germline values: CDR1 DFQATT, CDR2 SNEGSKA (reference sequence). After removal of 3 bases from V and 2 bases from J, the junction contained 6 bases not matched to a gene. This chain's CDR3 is CSASELAGAQETQYF. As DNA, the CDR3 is TGCAGTGCTAGTGAGCTAGCGGGGGCTCAAGAGACCCAGTACTTC.

The CDR3 sequence is CASRQTGTDYEQYF. CDR3 bases: TGTGCCAGCAGGCAAACCGGGACAGACTACGAGCAGTACTTC. V and J are TRBV6-5 and TRBJ2-7; 7 bases line up with TRBD1. Trimming took 6 bases from V and 3 from J; bases not matched to a gene: 8. The germline V gene has CDR1 MNHEY and CDR2 SVGAGI. The CDR3 loop spans 14 amino acids.

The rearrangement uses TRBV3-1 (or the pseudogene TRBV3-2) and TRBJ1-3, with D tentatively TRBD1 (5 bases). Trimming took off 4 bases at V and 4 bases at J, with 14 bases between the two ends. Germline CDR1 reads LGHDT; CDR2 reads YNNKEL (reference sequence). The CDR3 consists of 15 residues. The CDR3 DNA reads TGTGCCAGCAGCCCCGGGGGGAATAGGGGAAACACCATATATTTT. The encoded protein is CASSPGGNRGNTIYF.

The CDR3 region is CASRRQAMNTEAFF. CDR3 DNA: TGTGCCAGTAGGAGACAGGCAATGAACACTGAAGCTTTCTTT. This chain connects TRBV19 to TRBJ1-1; D is perhaps TRBD1 (6 bases). Germline V gene data show CDR1 as LNHDA and CDR2 as SQIVND (reference sequence). The CDR3 totals 14 residues. The V end was cut by 6 bases, the J end by 0 bases, with 11 bases between.

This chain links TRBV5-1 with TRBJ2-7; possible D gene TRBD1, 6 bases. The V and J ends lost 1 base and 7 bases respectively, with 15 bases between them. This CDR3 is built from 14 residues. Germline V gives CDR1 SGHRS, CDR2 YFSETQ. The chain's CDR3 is CASSLPGQGFEQYF. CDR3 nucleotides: TGCGCCAGCAGCTTGCCAGGCCAGGGGTTTGAGCAGTACTTC.

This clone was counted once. The CDR3 sequence: CATSDRDLHTDTQYF. CDR3 sequence (DNA): TGTGCCACCAGTGATCGGGACTTACACACAGATACGCAGTATTTT. V is TRBV24-1 and J is TRBJ2-3, with D possibly being TRBD2 (6 bases). The CDR3 contains 15 residues. V shed 3 bases and J shed 2 bases, with 11 bases lying between them. Germline values: CDR1 KGHDR, CDR2 SFDVKD.

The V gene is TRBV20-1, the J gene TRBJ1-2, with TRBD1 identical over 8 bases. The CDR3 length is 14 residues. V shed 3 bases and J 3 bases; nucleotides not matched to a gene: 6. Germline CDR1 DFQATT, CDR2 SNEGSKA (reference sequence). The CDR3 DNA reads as TGCAGTGCTAGTGGACAGGGCATGCACTATGGCTACACCTTC. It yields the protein CSASGQGMHYGYTF.

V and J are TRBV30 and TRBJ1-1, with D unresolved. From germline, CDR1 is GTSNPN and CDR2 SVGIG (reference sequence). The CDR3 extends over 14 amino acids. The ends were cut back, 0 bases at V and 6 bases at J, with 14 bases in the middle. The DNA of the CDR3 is TGTGCCTGGAGTGTACGGGGAGGTTCGTCTGAAGCTTTCTTT. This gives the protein CAWSVRGGSSEAFF.

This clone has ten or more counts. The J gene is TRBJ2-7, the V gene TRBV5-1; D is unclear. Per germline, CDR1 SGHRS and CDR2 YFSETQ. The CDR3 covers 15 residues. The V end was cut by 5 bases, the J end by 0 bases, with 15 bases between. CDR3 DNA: TGCGCCAGCAGGCCTGACTCTACGAACTCCTACGAGCAGTACTTC. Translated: CASRPDSTNSYEQYF.